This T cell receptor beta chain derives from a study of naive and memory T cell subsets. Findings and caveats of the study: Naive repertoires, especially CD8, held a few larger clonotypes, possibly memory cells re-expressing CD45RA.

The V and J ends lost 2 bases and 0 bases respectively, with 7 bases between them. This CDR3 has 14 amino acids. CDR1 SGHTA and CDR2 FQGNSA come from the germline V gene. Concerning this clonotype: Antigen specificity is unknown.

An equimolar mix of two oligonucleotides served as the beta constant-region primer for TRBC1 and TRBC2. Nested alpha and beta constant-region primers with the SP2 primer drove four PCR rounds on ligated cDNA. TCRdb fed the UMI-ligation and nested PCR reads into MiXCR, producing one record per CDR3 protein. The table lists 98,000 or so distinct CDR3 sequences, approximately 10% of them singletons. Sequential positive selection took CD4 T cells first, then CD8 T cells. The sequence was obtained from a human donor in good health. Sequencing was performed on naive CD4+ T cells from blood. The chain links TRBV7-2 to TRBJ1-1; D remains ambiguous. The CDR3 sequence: CASSLNAMNTEAFF. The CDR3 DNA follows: TGTGCCAGCAGCTTAAACGCAATGAACACTGAAGCTTTCTTT.